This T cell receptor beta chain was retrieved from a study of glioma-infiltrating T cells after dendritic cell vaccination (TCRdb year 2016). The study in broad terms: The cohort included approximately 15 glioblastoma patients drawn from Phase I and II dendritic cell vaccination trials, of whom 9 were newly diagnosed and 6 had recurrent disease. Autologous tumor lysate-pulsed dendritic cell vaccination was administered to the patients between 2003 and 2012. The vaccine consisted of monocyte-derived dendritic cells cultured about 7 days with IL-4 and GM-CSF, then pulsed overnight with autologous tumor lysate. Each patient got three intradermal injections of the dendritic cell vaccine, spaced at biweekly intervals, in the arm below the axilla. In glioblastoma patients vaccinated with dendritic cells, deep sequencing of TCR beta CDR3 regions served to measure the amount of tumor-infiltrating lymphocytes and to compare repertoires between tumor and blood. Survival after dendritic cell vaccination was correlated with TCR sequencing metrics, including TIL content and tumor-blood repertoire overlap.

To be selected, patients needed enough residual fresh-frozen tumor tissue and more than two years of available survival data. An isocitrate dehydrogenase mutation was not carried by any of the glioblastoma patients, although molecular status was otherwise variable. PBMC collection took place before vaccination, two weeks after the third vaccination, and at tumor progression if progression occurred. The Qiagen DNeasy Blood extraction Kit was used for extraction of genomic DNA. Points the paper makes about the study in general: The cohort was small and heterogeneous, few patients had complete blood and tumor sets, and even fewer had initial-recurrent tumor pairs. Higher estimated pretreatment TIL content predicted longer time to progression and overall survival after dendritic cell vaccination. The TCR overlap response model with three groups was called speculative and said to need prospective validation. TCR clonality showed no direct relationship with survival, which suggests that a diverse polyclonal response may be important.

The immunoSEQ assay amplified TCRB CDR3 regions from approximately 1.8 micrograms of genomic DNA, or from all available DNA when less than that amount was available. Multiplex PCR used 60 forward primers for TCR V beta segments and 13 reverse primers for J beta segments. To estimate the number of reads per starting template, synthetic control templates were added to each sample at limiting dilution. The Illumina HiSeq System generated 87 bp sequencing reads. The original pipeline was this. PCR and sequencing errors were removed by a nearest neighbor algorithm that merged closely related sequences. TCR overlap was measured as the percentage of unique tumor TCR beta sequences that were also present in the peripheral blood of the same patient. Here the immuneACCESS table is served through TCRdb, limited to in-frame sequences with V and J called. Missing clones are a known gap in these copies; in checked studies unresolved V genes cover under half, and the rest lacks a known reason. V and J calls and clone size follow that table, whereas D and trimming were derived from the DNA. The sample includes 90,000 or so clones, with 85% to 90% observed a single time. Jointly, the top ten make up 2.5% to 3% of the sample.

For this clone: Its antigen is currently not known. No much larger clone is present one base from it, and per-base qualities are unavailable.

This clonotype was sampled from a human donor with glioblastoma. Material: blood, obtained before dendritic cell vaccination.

The DNA sequence is TGCGCCAGCCGACAGACAGGGACGACCGGGGAGCTGTTTTTT. This yields the protein CASRQTGTTGELFF. The rearrangement joined TRBV10-1 to TRBJ2-2; a stretch of 7 junction bases matches TRBD1. Inclusive of the bounding cysteine and phenylalanine, the CDR3 is 14 residues long. CDR3 DNA is the only sequence kept; it has 42 bases, read in frame from the first base. CDR1 and CDR2, per the germline V gene (reference sequence), are WNHNN and SYGVQD. Compared with germline, V lacks 8 bases and J lacks 5 bases; bases without a gene match: 8.